The next 22 T cell receptor beta chains were all read from a single sample in a study of post-analysis software for immune sequencing data. Broader study findings: Among four to six TRBV segments more frequent in patients than controls were TRBV5-6, TRBV5-1 and TRBV20-1.

These receptors have no identified antigens. Sequencing libraries made from TCR beta cDNA carried unique molecular identifiers. TCRdb recomputed calls from the PCR reads with MiXCR, one row per CDR3 protein. The sample has approximately 770,000 distinct CDR3 sequences, about 43% seen once. Input material: blood. The receptors derive from a girl between 5 and 17 years old with multiple sclerosis.

CDR3 DNA sequence: TGTGCCAGCAGTTACGGCGAGCAGTACTTC. Translation: CASSYGEQYF. This sequence joins TRBV28 and TRBJ2-7; D is uncertain. The CDR3 consists of 10 residues. Germline CDR1 MDHEN, CDR2 SYDVKM. Trimming cost V 4 bases and J 6 bases, with 4 bases left between them.

The gene calls are TRBV27 and TRBJ1-5; D call uncertain. Germline values: CDR1 MNHEY, CDR2 SMNVEV (reference sequence). The V gene lost 5 bases and the J gene lost 1 base, with 12 bases spanning the gap. The CDR3 totals 15 residues. This CDR3 reads CASSLRSGSNQPQHF. The CDR3 region has the DNA TGTGCCAGCAGTCTGAGGAGTGGGAGCAATCAGCCCCAGCATTTT.

Points on this clonotype: This may be a read error, as it is one base from a much larger clone. This sequence joins TRBV9 and TRBJ2-7; tentatively, D is TRBD1 (5 bases). The CDR3 sequence is 12 residues long. With 6 bases removed from V and 7 bases from J, the gap between germline ends came to 14 bases. Germline V gene lookup returns CDR1 SGDLS and CDR2 YYNGEE. CDR3 DNA: TGTGCCAGCACAGCCCCAACAGGAGAGCAGTACTTC. Its protein product is CASTAPTGEQYF.

This chain uses TRBV19 with TRBJ1-1; D perhaps matches TRBD1 (6 bases). Germline V gene sequence: CDR1 LNHDA, CDR2 SQIVND (reference sequence). The CDR3 has 13 amino acids. The V and J ends lost 6 bases and 4 bases respectively, with 12 bases between them. The CDR3 loop is CASRYREGTEAFF. The DNA of the CDR3 is TGTGCCAGTAGATACAGGGAGGGCACTGAAGCTTTCTTT.

The rearrangement uses TRBV12-3 or TRBV12-4 and TRBJ1-2; D is perhaps TRBD1 (5 bases). The CDR3 covers 12 residues. The V end lost 2 bases, the J end lost 8 bases, and 9 bases lay between the germline ends. The CDR3 sequence: CASSLSGQGYTF. The CDR3 nucleotides are TGTGCCAGCAGTTTATCGGGGCAGGGCTACACCTTC.

This clonotype has a handful of counts. The gene calls are TRBV20-1 and TRBJ2-5, with D perhaps given as TRBD1 or TRBD2 (5 bases each). The CDR3 contains 16 residues. The V end lost 0 bases, the J end lost 0 bases, and 14 bases lay between the germline ends. Germline CDR1 is DFQATT and CDR2 is SNEGSKA (reference sequence). The CDR3 bases are TGCAGTGCTAGAGACCCTTCGGGACGGTACCAAGAGACCCAGTACTTC. Its protein product is CSARDPSGRYQETQYF.

The gene calls are TRBV6-2 or TRBV6-3 and TRBJ2-3; 12 bases match TRBD2. The junction had 13 bases not matched to a gene; V was cut back by 4 bases and J by 2 bases. Germline V lookup: CDR1 MNHEY, CDR2 SVGEGT. CDR3 length: 19 residues. The CDR3 DNA follows: TGTGCCAGCAGTTCTAGACTAGCGGGAGTCGTTGGAATCACAGATACGCAGTATTTT. Translation: CASSSRLAGVVGITDTQYF.

This clonotype was seen a handful of times. The V and J genes are TRBV9 and TRBJ1-2, with D uncertain. Per germline, CDR1 SGDLS and CDR2 YYNGEE. The CDR3 has 12 amino acids. V shed 1 base and J shed 5 bases, with 6 bases lying between them. CDR3 loop: CASSVHGYGYTF. CDR3 DNA: TGTGCCAGCAGCGTACACGGATATGGCTACACCTTC.

Only a few counts were recorded for this clonotype. This chain joins TRBV10-3 and TRBJ2-1; 7 nucleotides line up with TRBD1. The trim removed 11 bases at V and 5 bases at J, leaving 12 bases unmatched. CDR1 ENHRY and CDR2 SYGVKD come from the germline V gene. The CDR3 length is 14 residues. The CDR3 region is CALRGGLNNNEQFF. CDR3 DNA: TGTGCCTTGCGAGGGGGCCTAAATAACAATGAGCAGTTCTTC.

V is TRBV12-3 or TRBV12-4 and J is TRBJ1-1, with 9 bases matching TRBD1. V lost 7 bases, J lost 3 bases, and 6 bases stayed unmatched. The length of the CDR3 is 14 residues. In DNA, the CDR3 is TGTGCCAGCACCAAACAGGGGGCGGACACTGAAGCTTTCTTT. Amino acid sequence: CASTKQGADTEAFF.

This chain uses TRBV4-3 with TRBJ2-5, with a weak D call TRBD2 (5 bases). CDR1 and CDR2 (germline): LGHNA, YSLEER. CDR3 length: 16 residues. The V end lost 3 bases, the J end lost 0 bases, and 14 bases lay between the germline ends. The CDR3, as DNA: TGCGCCAGCAGCCATTCGACCCGCGGGTACCAAGAGACCCAGTACTTC. Translating it yields CASSHSTRGYQETQYF.

This clonotype showed up many times. The V gene is TRBV11-2, the J gene TRBJ2-3, with 9 bases lining up with TRBD2. CDR1 and CDR2 from the germline V gene are SGHAT and FQNNGV. This CDR3 has 16 residues. With 0 bases clipped from V and 3 bases from J, the junction kept 4 bases outside the gene matches. CDR3 sequence (DNA): TGTGCCAGCAGCTTAGATCGGCGGGAGGGAACAGATACGCAGTATTTT. Translated: CASSLDRREGTDTQYF. The full variable domain, completed using reference TRBV11-2 and TRBJ2-3, is EAGVAQSPRYKIIEKRQSVAFWCNPISGHATLYWYQQILGQGPKLLIQFQNNGVVDDSQLPKDRFSAERLKGVDSTLKIQPAKLEDSAVYLCASSLDRREGTDTQYFGPGTRLTVL.

This clonotype was observed once. The CDR3 nucleotides read TGTGCCAGCACCGACTTGATACAGGGGGCTTCACCCCTCCACTTT. Translated: CASTDLIQGASPLHF. This chain links TRBV28 with TRBJ1-6; 9 positions match TRBD1. The CDR3 covers 15 residues. V trimming: 7 bases; J trimming: 9 bases; junction bases outside the gene matches: 10. The germline V gene has CDR1 MDHEN and CDR2 SYDVKM.

This clonotype was counted a few times. The rearrangement links TRBV7-9 to TRBJ2-2; 8 bases align to TRBD1. The CDR3 extends over 14 amino acids. CDR1 SEHNR and CDR2 FQNEAQ come from the germline V gene (reference sequence). Germline trimming cut 11 bases from V and 0 bases from J; bases unmatched to any gene: 5. The CDR3: CAGRTGTNTGELFF. DNA for the CDR3: TGTGCCGGCCGGACAGGGACGAACACCGGGGAGCTGTTTTTT.

This clonotype appeared a few times. The V call is TRBV29-1, the J call TRBJ2-5; D may match TRBD1 or TRBD2 (5 bases each). V lost 5 bases, J lost 5 bases, and 15 bases lay in between. CDR1 and CDR2 (germline): SQVTM, ANQGSEA. The CDR3 consists of 13 residues. Written as DNA, the CDR3 is TGCAGCGTTCGGGACGGCATGTGGGAGACCCAGTACTTC. It translates to CSVRDGMWETQYF. The full variable domain, completed using reference TRBV29-1 and TRBJ2-5, is SAVISQKPSRDICQRGTSLTIQCQVDSQVTMMFWYRQQPGQSLTLIATANQGSEATYESGFVIDKFPISRPNLTFSTLTVSNMSPEDSSIYLCSVRDGMWETQYFGPGTRLLVL.

This clonotype turned up a few times. CDR3 protein: CASSPRTGGGEQYF. CDR3 sequence (DNA): TGTGCCAGCAGCCCGAGGACAGGGGGGGGCGAGCAGTACTTC. The rearrangement joins TRBV5-5 to TRBJ2-5; 10 positions match TRBD1. The DNA end is more similar to TRBJ2-7, so the J call may be wrong. This CDR3 comprises 14 residues. Germline V gives CDR1 SGHKS, CDR2 YYEKEE (reference sequence).

The chain couples TRBV12-3 or TRBV12-4 to TRBJ2-5; D gene unclear. Trimming left V 1 base short and J 6 bases short, with 6 bases between. The CDR3 loop spans 12 amino acids. Here the CDR3 reads CASSLDVQTQYF. As DNA, the CDR3 is TGTGCCAGCAGTTTAGACGTACAGACCCAGTACTTC.

This chain's CDR3 is CATSPGQEKNEKLFF. CDR3 sequence (DNA): TGTGCCACCTCTCCCGGACAGGAGAAGAATGAAAAACTGTTTTTT. The chain is built from TRBV24-1 and TRBJ1-4; 7 nucleotides match TRBD1. The CDR3 length is 15 residues. CDR1 and CDR2 (germline): KGHDR, SFDVKD. With 9 bases clipped from V and 5 bases from J, the junction kept 11 bases outside the gene matches.

The table lists this clonotype with a count of one. The chain uses TRBV12-3 or TRBV12-4 and TRBJ2-4; D gene uncertain. The V gene lost 6 bases and the J gene lost 5 bases, with 11 bases spanning the gap. The length of the CDR3 is 13 residues. The CDR3 coding sequence is TGTGCCAGCAGCCCTACATTCGAAAACATTCAGTACTTC. Translating it yields CASSPTFENIQYF.

In this sample, this clonotype turned up a few times. The chain combines TRBV29-1 with TRBJ1-2; TRBD1 matches at 7 bases. The CDR3 spans 13 residues. The V gene's germline CDR1 is SQVTM and CDR2 ANQGSEA. Trimming cost V 7 bases and J 2 bases; bases outside gene matches: 7. This chain's CDR3 is CSAYRGPNYGYTF. CDR3 nucleotide sequence: TGCAGCGCGTACAGGGGCCCCAACTATGGCTACACCTTC. The full variable domain, its missing parts supplied by reference TRBV29-1 and TRBJ1-2, is SAVISQKPSRDICQRGTSLTIQCQVDSQVTMMFWYRQQPGQSLTLIATANQGSEATYESGFVIDKFPISRPNLTFSTLTVSNMSPEDSSIYLCSAYRGPNYGYTFGSGTRLTVV.

The chain uses TRBV2 and TRBJ2-3, with a possible D match to TRBD1 (6 bases). V lost 5 bases to trimming and J lost 4 bases, with 16 bases between them. The germline CDR1 and CDR2 sequences are SNHLY and FYNNEI. This CDR3 region has 15 residues. The CDR3 here is CASSPTGSLADTQYF. The CDR3 nucleotides read TGTGCCAGCAGTCCAACAGGGTCCCTCGCAGATACGCAGTATTTT.

The CDR3 region has the DNA TGTGCCAGCAGCCCTAACAGGATCAGCAATCAGCCCCAGCATTTT. This codes for CASSPNRISNQPQHF. The J gene is TRBJ1-5, the V gene TRBV28; tentative D call: TRBD1 (5 bases). Trimming removed 6 bases at V and 1 base at J, with 13 bases between. The CDR3 is 15 residues long. Germline values: CDR1 MDHEN, CDR2 SYDVKM.